Below are 32 T cell receptor beta chains sequenced from a single sample in a study of neurological immune-mediated disorders. TCRdb reprocessed the 5' RACE reads via MiXCR and lists one record per CDR3 protein. The top ten clones hold 6.5% to 7.5% of a sample with around 69,000 distinct CDR3 sequences, roughly 4.3% of them seen once. The sample consisted of PBMCs. These receptors all stem from a young man with multiple sclerosis.

This clonotype was detected many times. The rearrangement uses TRBV4-1 and TRBJ2-5; weak D call: TRBD1 (5 bases). The length of the CDR3 is 13 residues. V was trimmed by 4 bases and J by 5 bases, leaving 11 bases between them. Germline assignment: CDR1 MGHRA and CDR2 YSYEKL. CDR3 sequence reads: CASSLTAMETQYF. Written as DNA, the CDR3 is TGCGCCAGCAGCCTGACAGCGATGGAGACCCAGTACTTC.

This chain connects TRBV4-1 to TRBJ2-5; TRBD1 aligns across 10 bases. This CDR3 spans 15 amino acids. The germline CDR1 and CDR2 sequences are MGHRA and YSYEKL. Trimming took 0 bases from V and 5 from J; bases not matched to a gene: 3. The CDR3 sequence is CASSQDGTGDETQYF. For the CDR3, the DNA is TGCGCCAGCAGCCAAGATGGGACAGGGGACGAGACCCAGTACTTC.

This clonotype was counted many times. The DNA of the CDR3 is TGCAGTGCTGGGGATACCGGGCCAGGGGGGACCCAGTACTTC. Translation: CSAGDTGPGGTQYF. The V call is TRBV20-1, the J call TRBJ2-5, with 7 bases that match TRBD1. The V and J ends lost 5 bases and 7 bases, in that order; junction bases with no gene match: 13. CDR3 length equals 14 residues. CDR1 and CDR2 (germline): DFQATT, SNEGSKA (reference sequence).

This clonotype was counted ten times or more. The CDR3: CASSLKNTEAFF. CDR3 coding DNA: TGCGCCAGCAGCTTGAAGAACACTGAAGCTTTCTTT. The chain carries TRBV5-1 and TRBJ1-1; unclear D gene. CDR3 size: 12 residues. CDR1 is SGHRS and CDR2 is YFSETQ in the germline V gene. With 1 base removed from V and 1 base from J, the gap between germline ends came to 2 bases.

In its sample, this clonotype was seen many times. The chain carries TRBV10-2 and TRBJ2-7, with TRBD2 identical over 11 bases. CDR1 and CDR2 (germline): WSHSY, SAAADI. The CDR3 totals 15 residues. Germline trimming cut 3 bases from V and 9 bases from J; bases unmatched to any gene: 10. CDR3 in amino acids: CASSEPSGGTLWQYF. As DNA, the CDR3 is TGCGCCAGCAGTGAACCTAGCGGGGGGACGCTTTGGCAGTACTTC.

The chain has TRBV12-3 or TRBV12-4 and TRBJ2-7; maybe TRBD2 (5 bases). This CDR3 has 16 residues. V was pared by 6 bases and J by 0 bases, with 18 bases between. The CDR3 nucleotides are TGTGCCAGCAGCCTATACCACGGGGATAGCTCCTACGAGCAGTACGTC. It yields the protein CASSLYHGDSSYEQYV.

This clonotype was recorded at least ten times. The gene calls are TRBV12-3 or TRBV12-4 and TRBJ1-4, with D tentatively TRBD1 (6 bases). The CDR3 totals 14 residues. The germline V and J ends were trimmed by 2 bases and 7 bases, with 11 bases remaining between them. This CDR3 reads CASSLSGQLEKLFF. CDR3 coding DNA: TGTGCCAGCAGTTTATCCGGACAGCTTGAAAAACTGTTTTTT.

This clonotype was seen ten or more times. J is TRBJ2-1 and V is TRBV24-1, with D possibly TRBD1 on 5 matching bases. Germline V lookup: CDR1 KGHDR, CDR2 SFDVKD. CDR3 length equals 13 residues. V was cut by 7 bases and J by 1 base, with 7 bases left in between. The chain's CDR3 is CATRGQSYNEQFF. CDR3 DNA sequence: TGTGCCACCAGAGGACAATCCTACAATGAGCAGTTCTTC.

This clonotype was detected many times. This sequence joins TRBV12-3 or TRBV12-4 and TRBJ2-5; D is unclear. V lost 5 bases, J lost 1 base, and 11 bases lay in between. The CDR3 extends over 14 amino acids. CDR3 residues: CASSPRALQETQYF. The DNA for the CDR3 is TGTGCCAGCAGTCCTCGGGCGCTCCAAGAGACCCAGTACTTC.

This clonotype has just a few counts. This may be a read error: a much more frequent sequence differs by one nucleotide. This chain links TRBV7-3 with TRBJ1-1, with unresolved D. There are 14 residues in the CDR3. The V end lost 2 bases, the J end lost 3 bases, and 10 bases lay between the germline ends. Per germline, CDR1 SGHTA and CDR2 FQGTGA. Here the CDR3 reads CASSLSESYTEAFF. The DNA of the CDR3 is TGTGCCAGCAGCTTATCCGAAAGCTACACTGAAGCTTTCTTT. Full variable domain (remainder filled in from reference TRBV7-3 and TRBJ1-1): GAGVSQTPSNKVTEKGKYVELRCDPISGHTALYWYRQSLGQGPEFLIYFQGTGAADDSGLPNDRFFAVRPEGSVSTLKIQRTERGDSAVYLCASSLSESYTEAFFGQGTRLTVV.

The chain carries TRBV29-1 and TRBJ1-1, with D possibly being TRBD1 (6 bases). CDR1 and CDR2 from the germline V gene are SQVTM and ANQGSEA. Trimming took 5 bases from V and 2 from J, leaving 12 bases between them. CDR3 length equals 13 residues. The CDR3 DNA follows: TGCAGCGTTACGGGACACACCAACACTGAAGCTTTCTTT. Its protein is CSVTGHTNTEAFF.

This clonotype was found a few times. Germline and junction disagree at one end, which may indicate a read error. The chain's CDR3 is CASGGTGYSNQPQHF. The CDR3 nucleotides are TGTGCCAGCGGAGGGACAGGGTATAGCAATCAGCCCCAACATTTT. This chain links TRBV2 with TRBJ1-5; 9 positions agree with TRBD1. Germline V CDR1 and CDR2: SNHLY, FYNNEI. The CDR3 extends over 15 amino acids.

This clonotype was recorded many times. The rearrangement links TRBV20-1 to TRBJ1-1; D possibly corresponds to TRBD1 (6 bases). The germline V gene encodes CDR1 DFQATT and CDR2 SNEGSKA (reference sequence). The CDR3 length is 12 residues. Trimming removed 5 bases at V and 4 bases at J, with 11 bases between. The CDR3 region has the DNA TGCAGTGCTCCAGGGGAGGCCACTGAAGCTTTCTTT. Translated: CSAPGEATEAFF.

In this sample, this clonotype turned up many times. V gene TRBV12-3 or TRBV12-4 combines with J gene TRBJ2-7; D might be TRBD1 (6 bases). The V gene lost 3 bases and the J gene lost 0 bases, with 15 bases spanning the gap. This CDR3 spans 16 amino acids. This CDR3 is CASSLATGPSSYEQYF. CDR3 nucleotides: TGTGCCAGCAGTTTGGCGACAGGACCGAGCTCCTACGAGCAGTACTTC.

Many counts were recorded for this clonotype. This chain joins TRBV11-1 and TRBJ2-1; tentative D call: TRBD2 (6 bases). The CDR3 runs to 17 residues. Trimming pared 1 base from V and 4 bases from J, leaving 17 bases between. Germline loops: CDR1 SGHAT, CDR2 FQDESV (reference sequence). CDR3 protein: CASSLDTFRLDYNEQFF. The CDR3, as DNA: TGTGCCAGCAGCTTAGATACCTTCCGACTAGATTACAATGAGCAGTTCTTC.

There are a few counts of this clonotype. The chain is built from TRBV12-3 or TRBV12-4 and TRBJ1-4; weak D call: TRBD1 (6 bases). The CDR3 spans 14 residues. V was cut by 5 bases and J by 7 bases, with 14 bases left in between. The CDR3 here is CASSLGGAAEKLFF. The CDR3 region has the DNA TGTGCCAGCAGTCTAGGGGGTGCGGCTGAAAAACTGTTTTTT.

This clonotype was seen many times. The chain combines TRBV5-1 with TRBJ1-1; a possible D gene is TRBD1 (6 bases). This CDR3 has 15 amino acids. From germline, CDR1 is SGHRS and CDR2 YFSETQ. V was pared by 2 bases and J by 0 bases, with 11 bases between. CDR3 in amino acids: CASSFGRGLNTEAFF. CDR3 nucleotides: TGCGCCAGCAGCTTTGGAAGGGGGTTGAACACTGAAGCTTTCTTT.

This clonotype is medium-sized by share. The chain joins TRBV6-4 to TRBJ2-3, with 9 bases fitting TRBD1. With V trimmed by 5 bases and J by 2 bases, 5 bases remained unmatched. From germline, CDR1 is MRHNA and CDR2 SNTAGT. CDR3 length equals 15 residues. CDR3 loop: CASSSTGGATDTQYF. Here the CDR3 DNA reads TGTGCCAGCAGTTCGACAGGGGGGGCCACAGATACGCAGTATTTT.

This clonotype occurred many times. The chain has TRBV7-9 and TRBJ1-1; TRBD1 matches at 8 bases. CDR3 length equals 16 residues. Trimming cost V 4 bases and J 1 base; bases outside gene matches: 8. Germline CDR1 reads SEHNR; CDR2 reads FQNEAQ (reference sequence). The CDR3 nucleotides read TGTGCCAGCAGCTCCCCGACAGGGGCTGCGAACACTGAAGCTTTCTTT. It is translated as CASSSPTGAANTEAFF.

This clonotype was counted at least ten times. The gene calls are TRBV15 and TRBJ2-6; D is perhaps TRBD1 or TRBD2 (5 bases each). The CDR3 extends over 19 amino acids. V was clipped by 5 bases and J by 0 bases, with 20 bases between them. The V gene's germline CDR1 is LNHNV and CDR2 YYDKDF (reference sequence). The CDR3 loop reads CATSARGRDGSSGANVLTF. The CDR3 coding sequence is TGTGCCACCAGCGCCCGAGGCAGGGACGGAAGCTCTGGGGCCAACGTCCTGACTTTC.

This clonotype turned up a few times. A read error may produce the germline difference seen at one junction end. The rearrangement links TRBV5-1 to TRBJ1-3; D is possibly TRBD1 (6 bases). Germline values: CDR1 SGHRS, CDR2 YFSETQ. The CDR3 covers 16 residues. The CDR3 DNA is TGTGCCAGCAGCAGGAGGGACACCCGCTCTGGAAACACCATATATTTT. Translating it yields CASSRRDTRSGNTIYF.

The chain links TRBV20-1 to TRBJ2-5; D is perhaps TRBD2 (6 bases). V lost 3 bases and J 4 bases, leaving 18 bases between the germline ends. The CDR3 totals 15 residues. Germline V gives CDR1 DFQATT, CDR2 SNEGSKA (reference sequence). CDR3 sequence: CSARSSGDASETQYF. The CDR3 bases are TGCAGTGCTAGGTCGTCGGGGGACGCGTCAGAGACCCAGTACTTC.

On this clonotype itself: The conserved phenylalanine or tryptophan normally closing the CDR3 is absent here, so this likely arose from a read error. V usage is TRBV6-1 and J usage is TRBJ2-7; 10 bases align to TRBD1. The CDR3 has 13 amino acids. V gave up 6 bases and J gave up 2 bases; unmatched junction bases: 1. Germline assignment: CDR1 MNHNS and CDR2 SASEGT. The CDR3 bases are TGTGCCAGCAGGACAGGGGGCCCCTACGAGCAGTACCTC. Translating it yields CASRTGGPYEQYL.

This clonotype was counted ten times or more. The V and J genes are TRBV3-1 and TRBJ2-1; 7 bases align to TRBD2. Germline V gives CDR1 LGHDT, CDR2 YNNKEL (reference sequence). The CDR3 is 14 amino acids. V was pared by 4 bases and J by 9 bases, with 9 bases of the junction left unmatched. CDR3 amino acids: CASSRWTSQGEQFF. The CDR3 DNA reads TGTGCCAGCAGCCGGTGGACTAGTCAAGGTGAGCAGTTCTTC.

The chain couples TRBV5-1 to TRBJ1-2, with D possibly matching TRBD1 (6 bases). The V gene's germline CDR1 is SGHRS and CDR2 YFSETQ. The CDR3 runs to 14 residues. V lost 2 bases to trimming and J lost 2 bases, with 10 bases between them. CDR3 sequence (DNA): TGCGCCAGCAGCTTCAGGGGATCGAACTATGGCTACACCTTC. This encodes CASSFRGSNYGYTF.

The V gene is TRBV10-2, the J gene TRBJ2-1; 13 positions agree with TRBD2. The CDR3 spans 14 residues. Germline trimming cut 7 bases from V and 8 bases from J; bases unmatched to any gene: 5. Germline lookup yields CDR1 WSHSY and CDR2 SAAADI. Here the CDR3 reads CASMTSGGSDEQFF. The CDR3 nucleotides are TGCGCCAGCATGACTAGCGGGGGGAGTGATGAGCAGTTCTTC.

This clonotype was detected many times. The chain links TRBV12-3 or TRBV12-4 to TRBJ1-6; D is unclear. Deletions cut 6 bases from V and 3 bases from J, with 6 bases between. The CDR3 is made up of 13 amino acids. In DNA, the CDR3 is TGTGCCAGCAGCTCCCGCTATAATTCACCCCTCCACTTT. Its protein is CASSSRYNSPLHF.

This sequence joins TRBV10-1 and TRBJ2-1; TRBD2 matches at 9 bases. Trimming at V came to 1 base and at J to 10 bases, leaving 11 bases not matched to a gene. This CDR3 region has 16 residues. Germline loops: CDR1 WNHNN, CDR2 SYGVQD (reference sequence). CDR3 residues: CASSEFGGGALGEQFF. CDR3 nucleotide sequence: TGCGCCAGCAGTGAGTTCGGCGGGGGGGCCCTGGGAGAGCAGTTCTTC.

The V gene is TRBV5-1, the J gene TRBJ1-2; weak D call: TRBD1 (5 bases). Trimming cost V 0 bases and J 8 bases, with 11 bases left between them. This CDR3 is 13 amino acids long. Per the germline V gene, CDR1 is SGHRS and CDR2 is YFSETQ. In nucleotides, the CDR3 is TGCGCCAGCAGCTTGGAGGGGAAGTACGGCTACACCTTC. The encoded protein is CASSLEGKYGYTF.

This clonotype came up many times. The chain couples TRBV20-1 to TRBJ2-3; D unresolved. Trimming shortened V by 5 bases and J by 0 bases, and 15 bases separated the two germline ends. The CDR3 totals 15 residues. Germline V CDR1 and CDR2: DFQATT, SNEGSKA (reference sequence). DNA for the CDR3: TGCAGTGCTCCCCTCTCGAGCTTTAGCACAGATACGCAGTATTTT. Translation: CSAPLSSFSTDTQYF.

Many counts were recorded for this clonotype. This sequence joins TRBV12-3 or TRBV12-4 and TRBJ1-4; tentative D call: TRBD1 (6 bases). Trimming took 3 bases from V and 2 from J, leaving 13 bases between them. The CDR3 spans 16 residues. The CDR3 loop reads CASSFWGPPTNEKLFF. The CDR3 DNA follows: TGTGCCAGCAGTTTCTGGGGGCCGCCGACTAATGAAAAACTGTTTTTT.

This clonotype was detected many times. This chain joins TRBV25-1 and TRBJ2-5, with D possibly being TRBD1 (6 bases). The CDR3 length is 15 residues. The germline V gene has CDR1 MGHDK and CDR2 SYGVNS. Trimming took 3 bases from V and 1 from J, leaving 12 bases between them. The DNA of the CDR3 is TGTGCCAGCAGTGACCACAGGGATCCCCAAGAGACCCAGTACTTC. Translation: CASSDHRDPQETQYF.